This T cell receptor beta chain was observed in a study of T cell clonality in common variable immunodeficiency. This clone occurred many times. Libraries were prepared by immunoSEQ multiplex PCR; TCRdb keeps only in-frame clonotypes and omits some of them. There are 40,000 to 65,000 clones in the sample, none observed a single time. The sequenced material came from peripheral blood mononuclear cells. The sequence came from a person aged 18 to 75 in good health.

The CDR3 protein is CAISERAEYEQYF. The CDR3 bases that were read are TGTGCCATCAGTGAGCGAGCGGAATACGAG. The chain links TRBV10-3 to TRBJ2-7, with TRBD2 as a possible D gene (5 bases). Sequencing ends 3 residues short of the CDR3 end; the germline J gene provides the rest. Germline V gene lookup returns CDR1 ENHRY and CDR2 SYGVKD. The CDR3 covers 13 residues. The V and J ends lost 2 bases and 4 bases respectively, with 9 bases between them.